This T cell receptor beta chain was captured in a study of cytomegalovirus exposure and HLA in healthy donors (dated by TCRdb to between 2016 and 2019). General notes on the study: In an earlier analysis of 550 to 750 of the donors, 276 Gb of sequence data and 90 million to 120 million unique TCR beta sequences from approximately 180 million T cells were reported. Across roughly 420 genotyped donors of the cohort, an average of approximately 240,000 unique TCR beta nucleotide sequences per donor were sequenced, and roughly a sixth of those sequences were non-productive. About 300 gigabases of sequencing data and 70 million to 100 million unique TCR sequences were included in an early release covering over 600 HLA-typed donors. The study aimed to test whether signatures of past pathogen exposure could be identified by cataloging public T cell receptors. In a later genetic analysis, genome-wide SNP genotypes for about three fifths of the 666 donors were used, and that subset was treated as a discovery cohort. An earlier analysis of around 580 of the donors used high-throughput TCR beta sequencing to judge whether each TCR beta V gene segment behaved as functional or pseudogenic. Typing coverage differed by locus: A, B, C, DRB1 and DQB1 were typed in about 629-640 donors, DQA1 in approximately 520, DPA1 in 600 to 610, and DPB1 in about 450. A later analysis re-examined previously published TCR beta repertoires from 600 to 700 donors and added high-resolution HLA genotyping to investigate patterns of TCR occurrence. Of the approximately 400 genotyped donors, 80% to 90% were placed in the genetic ancestry cluster associated with self-reported Caucasian donors. The later analysis used no new phenotypic data to find candidate immune exposures, relying instead on TCR beta sequences and their occurrence across donors. The T cell repertoires of 700 or so subjects were profiled by immunosequencing and related to cytomegalovirus serostatus. Five DR-DQ haplotypes were handled as single units for association and clustering because linkage in the cohort was strong. A separate validation cohort of 100 to 150 different subjects was used in addition to the 666-subject first cohort. Every discovery cohort repertoire had been produced on one sequencing platform. Donor age, sex, ethnicity and CMV serostatus were collected together with the repertoire data. HLA typing covered class I and class II loci at four-digit resolution. High-throughput TCR immunosequencing, statistical association of individual TCRs with disease status, and machine learning were combined to predict cytomegalovirus infection status.

Summary of the overall study and its limitations: Some IMGT-functional V segments, including TRBV6-2 and TRBV6-3, could not be distinguished by the 87-base-pair reads and were therefore excluded. Compared with the roughly 670-donor mean, donors in an Asian-associated ancestry cluster had fewer N-insertions in productive TCRs, according to a later genetic analysis. In both the original and validation cohorts, the classifier was reported to diagnose cytomegalovirus status with high specificity and sensitivity. Across donors, most TCR sequences were observed very rarely, whereas some public TCRs were present in many individuals. Strong co-occurrence of HLA alleles, especially DR and DQ, made assigning TCR associations to individual alleles difficult. In the study, 150 to 200 TCR beta chains were listed as associated with cytomegalovirus. Because counts were too low, seventeen rarely observed V segments, including chromosome 9 orphons, were excluded from the earlier analysis of about 500 of the donors. A later analysis found that HLA-associated TCR beta chains were more clonally expanded and had lower generation probabilities than equally common non-associated chains. The presence/absence analyses assumed that sequencing depth was roughly uniform across donors, and that assumption may not be true. It was suggested by the authors that the approach could potentially be generalized to other disease states and immunological phenotypes. Correlated functional status among segregating V segments might be attributable to linkage disequilibrium, but an unknown experimental factor could not be ruled out. In this cohort, only TCR beta chains were sequenced, and detectable features were limited by the absence of alpha or paired-chain data. A cluster of highly shared sequence variants was judged likely to be a technical artifact of the sequencing pipeline. V-gene and J-gene trimming of TCR beta chains was associated with a missense DCLRE1C variant in a later genetic analysis, and the association was replicated in an independent cohort. A further reported finding was that TCR beta sequences accurately predicted the HLA-A and HLA-B alleles for most subjects in the first cohort. A later analysis found that TCR association rates varied across HLA loci, with DRB1 alleles showing the most associated TCRs and HLA-C alleles the fewest. A later analysis associated about 18,000 TCR beta sequences with specific HLA alleles at a false discovery rate of 0.05. In a later analysis, most CMV-associated TCR beta chains were found to appear HLA-restricted, with HLA associations seemingly driven largely by CMV exposure. Immune exposure information for the cohort was limited to CMV serostatus. A few of the identified cytomegalovirus-associated TCR beta chains were confirmed in vitro to be specific for cytomegalovirus antigens. Because HLA typing was missing for some donors at each locus, association tests included only the typed subset. A later analysis reported that several top co-occurrence clusters appeared linked to parvovirus B19, influenza, CMV and Epstein-Barr virus. In an earlier analysis of roughly 500 of the donors, most TCR beta V segments appeared in productive rearrangements about 87% or about 30% of the time, broadly matching IMGT annotations.

The cohort comprised around 690 healthy bone marrow donors. Cohort members were all nominally healthy when sampled, although unrecorded immune exposures were likely present. The donor tested CMV seronegative, placing the donor among the 352 seronegative members of the cohort. A peripheral blood sample was provided by each donor, and peripheral blood mononuclear cells were used for TCR beta sequencing. Genomic DNA extraction from the blood cell samples was performed with the Qiagen DNeasy Blood Extraction Kit. CDR1 and CDR2, looked up from the germline V gene, are SQVTM and ANQGSEA. From the cysteine up to the phenylalanine, the CDR3 has a length of 13 residues. Only the CDR3 portion is preserved as DNA: 39 bases, with reading frame beginning at the first base. For this clone: What antigen it recognizes has not been identified. Base qualities were left out, and no much larger clone turns up one base away.

Library generation was performed with the immunoSEQ multiplex PCR assay. For the multiplex PCR, a mixture combining 60 forward primers for TCR Vbeta segments and 13 reverse primers for TCR Jbeta segments was used. The CDR3 region of rearranged TCR beta genes was amplified from genomic DNA with a multiplex PCR assay. Amplified TCR beta libraries were sequenced as 87-base-pair reads on the Illumina HiSeq System. In the paper's pipeline: Across the 700 or so repertoires, a later analysis counted around 80 million unique TCR beta chains, around 11 million of which were shared by at least two donors. Raw reads were error-corrected and collapsed into unique sequences by a nearest-neighbor algorithm in which closely related sequences were merged to remove PCR and sequencing errors. Alignment of CDR3 sequences to IMGT reference sequences was used to assign V, D and J gene segments. For a sequence to be retained, a match of at least six nucleotides was required to both a V gene segment and a J gene segment. A rearrangement was called productive if the CDR3 had no stop codons and remained in frame with V and J, and every other rearrangement was called non-productive. Following IMGT convention, CDR3 was defined as the stretch from the second conserved V-encoded cysteine to the conserved J-encoded phenylalanine. The earlier analysis of a few hundred of the donors excluded any sequence lacking an unambiguous match to a single V gene segment. In an earlier analysis of a few hundred of the donors, V segments were called functional above 56.7% productive rearrangements and were called segregating when the between-donor standard deviation exceeded 5%. To diagnose cytomegalovirus status from the catalog of TCR beta chain sequences, a statistical classification framework was built. In a later analysis, V and J genes were assigned by comparing TCR nucleotide sequences against IMGT/GENE-DB human TR gene sequences. The TCRdist pipeline was used in a later analysis to assign CDR3 sequences and most-parsimonious VDJ recombination scenarios. In a later analysis, each TCR beta chain was defined by its CDR3 amino acid sequence together with its V-gene family, and reads lacking a unique V-gene family were excluded. In a later analysis, 550 to 650 highly shared, low-generation-probability nucleotide sequences were removed to address suspected cross-contamination and a sequencing artifact. In a later analysis, a clonal expansion index was calculated for each public chain from normalized within-repertoire ranks of inferred template counts. In a later analysis, generation probabilities were computed using a VDJ recombination model fitted to out-of-frame rearrangements, and the results were checked against IGoR. A later analysis scored TCR-TCR, TCR-HLA and TCR-CMV co-occurrence with hypergeometric tests, applying a repertoire-size bias correction to TCR pairs. To estimate false discovery rates, a later analysis permuted the HLA or CMV assignments 20 times. In a later analysis, co-occurring TCRs were grouped using DBSCAN, and TCRdist sequence similarity was added for clustering within HLA-allele-positive subsets. Repertoires with fewer than 30,000 or more than 120,000 public chains were left out of co-occurrence clustering, as were five repertoires with anomalous nucleotide sharing. The table comes from immuneACCESS by way of TCRdb, which keeps in-frame sequences with V and J called. Part of the clones is missing from these tables; in studies checked, under half for an unresolved V gene and the rest for unknown reasons. That table supplies the V and J calls and clone size; D and trimming were determined from the DNA. This sample has approximately 130,000 clones in its table, and roughly 80% of those were observed once. The ten largest clones represent around 1.3% of the sample.

The TCR was taken from a girl aged 2 to 9 in good health and CMV-seronegative. The V and J genes are TRBV29-1 and TRBJ2-5; 10 bases in the middle match TRBD1. The assigned J gene may be wrong: the sequence end matches TRBJ2-7 better. The sample comprised PBMCs. In nucleotides, the sequence is TGCAGCGTAACCGGGACAGGGGTCCGCGAGCAGTACTTC. This gives the protein CSVTGTGVREQYF.